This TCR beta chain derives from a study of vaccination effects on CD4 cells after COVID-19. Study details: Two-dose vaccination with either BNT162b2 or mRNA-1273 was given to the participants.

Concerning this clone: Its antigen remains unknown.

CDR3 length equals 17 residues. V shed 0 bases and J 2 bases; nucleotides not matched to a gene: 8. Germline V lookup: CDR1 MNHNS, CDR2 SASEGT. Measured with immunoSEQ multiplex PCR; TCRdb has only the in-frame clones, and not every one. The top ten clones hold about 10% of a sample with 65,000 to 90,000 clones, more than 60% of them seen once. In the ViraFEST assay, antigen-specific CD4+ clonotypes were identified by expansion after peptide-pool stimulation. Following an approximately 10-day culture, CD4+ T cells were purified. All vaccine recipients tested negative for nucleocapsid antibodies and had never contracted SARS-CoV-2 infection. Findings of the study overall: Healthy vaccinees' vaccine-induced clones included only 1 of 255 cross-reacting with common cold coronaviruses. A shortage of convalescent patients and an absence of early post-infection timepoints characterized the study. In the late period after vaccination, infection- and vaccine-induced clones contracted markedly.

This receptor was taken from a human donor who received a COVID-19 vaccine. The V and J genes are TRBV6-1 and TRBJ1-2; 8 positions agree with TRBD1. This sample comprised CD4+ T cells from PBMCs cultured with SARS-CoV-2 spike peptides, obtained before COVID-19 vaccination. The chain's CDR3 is CASSEALSTGANYGYTF. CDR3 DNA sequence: TGTGCCAGCAGTGAAGCCCTCTCGACAGGGGCCAACTATGGCTACACCTTC.